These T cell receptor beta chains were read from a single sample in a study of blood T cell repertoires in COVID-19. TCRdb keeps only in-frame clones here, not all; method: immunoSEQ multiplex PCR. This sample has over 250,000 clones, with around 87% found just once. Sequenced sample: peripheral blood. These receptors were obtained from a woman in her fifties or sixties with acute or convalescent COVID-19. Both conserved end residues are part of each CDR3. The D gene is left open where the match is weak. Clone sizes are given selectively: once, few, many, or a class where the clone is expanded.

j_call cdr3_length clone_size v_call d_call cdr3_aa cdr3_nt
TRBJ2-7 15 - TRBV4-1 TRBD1 CASSHLGQGDYEQYF TGCGCCAGCAGCCACTTGGGACAGGGGGACTACGAGCAGTACTTC
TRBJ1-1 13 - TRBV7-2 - CASSTRGNTEAFF TGTGCCAGCAGCACTCGGGGGAACACTGAAGCTTTCTTT
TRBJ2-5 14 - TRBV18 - CASSPEQGRETQYF TGTGCCAGCTCACCTGAACAGGGGAGGGAGACCCAGTACTTC
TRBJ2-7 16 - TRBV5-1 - CASSLQQQLSSYEQYF TGCGCCAGCAGCTTACAACAACAGTTAAGCTCCTACGAGCAGTACTTC
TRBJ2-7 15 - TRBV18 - CASSPRADSSYEQYF TGTGCCAGCTCACCACGCGCGGATAGCTCCTACGAGCAGTACTTC
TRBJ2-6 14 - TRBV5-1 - CASSPGSGANVLTF TGCGCCAGCAGCCCAGGGTCCGGGGCCAACGTCCTGACTTTC
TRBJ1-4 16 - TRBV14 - CASSQSYSATNEKLFF TGTGCCAGCAGCCAATCCTACTCCGCAACTAATGAAAAACTGTTTTTT
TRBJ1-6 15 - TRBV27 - CASSPDGAGDSPLHF TGTGCCAGCAGTCCTGACGGAGCCGGAGATTCACCCCTCCACTTT
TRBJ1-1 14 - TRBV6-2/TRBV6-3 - CASSYRSMNTEAFF TGTGCCAGCAGTTATCGCTCTATGAACACTGAAGCTTTCTTT
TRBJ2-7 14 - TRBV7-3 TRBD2 CASSPSGGFYEQYF TGTGCCAGCAGCCCCAGCGGGGGATTCTACGAGCAGTACTTC
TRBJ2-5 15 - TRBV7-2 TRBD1 CASSPDRDIRETQYF TGTGCCAGCAGCCCCGACAGGGATATTAGGGAGACCCAGTACTTC
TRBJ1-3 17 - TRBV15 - CATSRAEQGWTGNTIYF TGTGCCACCAGCAGAGCTGAGCAGGGGTGGACTGGAAACACCATATATTTT
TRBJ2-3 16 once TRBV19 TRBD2 CASSGTSGISTDTQYF TGTGCCAGTAGTGGGACTAGCGGGATATCCACAGATACGCAGTATTTT
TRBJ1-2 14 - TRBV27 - CASSLNGAPYGYTF TGTGCCAGCAGTTTAAATGGGGCTCCGTACGGCTACACCTTC
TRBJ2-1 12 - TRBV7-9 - CASSLVGVEQFF TGTGCCAGCAGCTTAGTCGGGGTTGAGCAGTTCTTC
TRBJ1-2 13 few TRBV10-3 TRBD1 CAIRGQGNYGYTF TGTGCCATCAGAGGACAGGGTAACTATGGCTACACCTTC
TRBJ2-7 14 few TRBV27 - CASSPETDPYEQYF TGTGCCAGCAGTCCGGAGACAGACCCCTACGAGCAGTACTTC
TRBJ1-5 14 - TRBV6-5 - CASRATWGHQPQHF TGTGCCAGCAGAGCGACTTGGGGGCATCAGCCCCAGCATTTT
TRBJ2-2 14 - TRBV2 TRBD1 CASKRDRNTGELFF TGTGCCAGCAAGAGGGACAGAAACACCGGGGAGCTGTTTTTT
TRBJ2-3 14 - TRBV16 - CASSWRAVACTQYF TGTGCCAGCAGCTGGCGGGCGGTGGCTTGTACGCAGTATTTT
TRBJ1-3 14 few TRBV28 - CASSPAGAGNTIYF TGTGCCAGCAGCCCCGCAGGGGCTGGAAACACCATATATTTT
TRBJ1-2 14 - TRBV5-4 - CASSLPGQGHGYTF TGTGCCAGCAGCTTGCCCGGCCAGGGTCATGGCTACACCTTC
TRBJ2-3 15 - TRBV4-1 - CASSQVLAGTDTQYF TGCGCCAGCAGCCAAGTGTTAGCAGGCACAGATACGCAGTATTTT
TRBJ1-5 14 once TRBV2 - CASAPGVPNQPQHF TGTGCCAGCGCACCAGGGGTACCTAATCAGCCCCAGCATTTT
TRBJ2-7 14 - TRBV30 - CAWNPPGAGYEQYF TGTGCCTGGAATCCGCCAGGGGCGGGCTACGAGCAGTACTTC
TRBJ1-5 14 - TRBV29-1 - CSVDGGASNQPQHF TGCAGCGTTGATGGGGGGGCGAGCAATCAGCCCCAGCATTTT
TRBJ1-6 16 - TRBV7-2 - CASSLEHWGQGSPLHF TGTGCCAGCAGCTTAGAACACTGGGGGCAGGGCTCACCCCTCCACTTT
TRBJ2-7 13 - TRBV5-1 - CASSEGLAYEQYF TGCGCCAGCAGCGAGGGACTTGCCTACGAGCAGTACTTC
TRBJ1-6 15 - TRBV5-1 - CASSLAPDSNSPLHF TGCGCCAGCAGCCTTGCCCCGGACAGTAATTCACCCCTCCACTTT
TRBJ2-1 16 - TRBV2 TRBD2 CASSGALAASYNEQFF TGTGCCAGCAGTGGAGCACTAGCGGCCTCCTACAATGAGCAGTTCTTC
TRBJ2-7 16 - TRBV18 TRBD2 CASSPGLAGVGDEQYF TGTGCCAGCTCACCAGGGCTAGCGGGAGTAGGCGACGAGCAGTACTTC
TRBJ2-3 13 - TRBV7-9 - CASSLDFPDTQYF TGTGCCAGCAGCTTAGACTTTCCAGATACGCAGTATTTT
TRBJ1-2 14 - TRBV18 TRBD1 CASSPLGQDYGYTF TGTGCCAGCTCACCGTTGGGACAGGACTATGGCTACACCTTC
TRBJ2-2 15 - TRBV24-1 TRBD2 CATSEGGRDTGELFF TGTGCCACCAGTGAGGGCGGGAGGGACACCGGGGAGCTGTTTTTT
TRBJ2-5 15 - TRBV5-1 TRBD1 CASSLVPGGPETQYF TGCGCCAGCAGCTTGGTTCCAGGGGGCCCAGAGACCCAGTACTTC
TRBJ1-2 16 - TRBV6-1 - CASSDMGRVSSWGYTF TGTGCCAGCAGTGACATGGGCAGGGTGTCGTCGTGGGGCTACACCTTC
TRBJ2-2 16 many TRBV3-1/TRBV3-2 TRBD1 CASSQWDRITNGELFF TGTGCCAGCAGCCAGTGGGACAGGATAACTAACGGGGAGCTGTTTTTT
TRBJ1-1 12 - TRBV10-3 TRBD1 CAISSGGSEAFF TGTGCCATCAGCTCAGGGGGTAGTGAAGCTTTCTTT
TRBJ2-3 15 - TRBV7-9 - CASSSTGSSTGAQYF TGTGCCAGCAGCTCGACAGGGTCATCAACGGGGGCGCAGTATTTT
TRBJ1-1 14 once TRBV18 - CASSPSQMNTEAFF TGTGCCAGCTCACCATCTCAGATGAACACTGAAGCTTTCTTT
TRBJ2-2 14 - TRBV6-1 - CASSDRGHTGELFF TGTGCCAGCAGTGACAGGGGCCACACCGGGGAGCTGTTTTTT